The clone carrying this TCR beta chain has ten or more counts. Its antigen is still unknown. TCR beta CDR3 region amplification was performed from RNA transcripts. A set of HTBI primers served as the primers for a first-round RT-PCR of the TCR CDR3. Each CDR3 protein is one row after TCRdb ran MiXCR on the multiplex PCR reads. Counted here are a few hundred thousand distinct CDR3 sequences, 16% occurring once; the ten biggest clones make up roughly 3.5%. This entry is derived from a study of T cells in Graves' hyperthyroidism and ophthalmopathy. Findings and limits, study-wide: By a 13 V-J model, ophthalmopathy was set apart from stable hyperthyroidism. The model's output predicted ophthalmopathy at a median of about 6.5 months prior to onset.

In the ophthalmopathy cohort, Clinical Activity Score was at least 3, NOSPECS grade at least 4, and duration under 3 months. Fresh peripheral blood, 10 ml, was the source of the PBMCs. The CDR3 consists of 14 residues. V lost 2 bases, J lost 7 bases, and 4 bases stayed unmatched. Germline loops: CDR1 SGHTA, CDR2 FQGTGA. The sample taken for sequencing was blood. The clonotype was recovered from a woman in her thirties or forties with Graves' ophthalmopathy. The chain combines TRBV7-3 with TRBJ2-1, with 8 positions matching TRBD2. The CDR3 loop reads CASSLDGRGNEQFF. Here the CDR3 DNA reads TGTGCCAGCAGCTTAGACGGGAGGGGAAATGAGCAGTTCTTC. Based on the CDR3 plus reference TRBV7-3 and TRBJ2-1, the full variable domain is GAGVSQTPSNKVTEKGKYVELRCDPISGHTALYWYRQSLGQGPEFLIYFQGTGAADDSGLPNDRFFAVRPEGSVSTLKIQRTERGDSAVYLCASSLDGRGNEQFFGPGTRLTVL.